One sample yielded the 22 T cell receptor beta chains listed below, sequenced in a study of cytomegalovirus exposure and HLA in healthy donors. Use of 60 Vbeta and 13 Jbeta primers characterized the PCR. The repertoire was sequenced with immunoSEQ multiplex PCR; TCRdb's copy has only in-frame clones and lacks some. The sample totals over 100,000 clones. The sample consisted of PBMCs. Receptors originate from a man between 40 and 49 years old in good health and CMV-seropositive.

Details on this clone: Other DNA sequences in this specimen translate into the identical CDR3. This chain connects TRBV13 to TRBJ2-3; 7 nucleotides agree with TRBD2. Losses at the gene ends were 5 bases for V and 5 bases for J; bases not matched to a gene: 4. The CDR3 consists of 13 residues. Per the germline V gene, CDR1 is PRHDT and CDR2 is FYEKMQ (reference sequence). DNA of the CDR3: TGTGCCAGCAGCCTGGCGGGAGAAGATACGCAGTATTTT. Its translation is CASSLAGEDTQYF.

CDR3 DNA: TGTGCCAGCAGTCCACTAGCGGGAGGGCCAGATACGCAGTATTTT. Amino acids: CASSPLAGGPDTQYF. The genes are TRBV6-1 and TRBJ2-3; 13 positions agree with TRBD2. Trimming cost V 5 bases and J 4 bases; bases outside gene matches: 3. Germline CDR1 is MNHNS and CDR2 is SASEGT. This CDR3 has 15 amino acids.

A note on this clone: This sample also contains other DNA sequences that code for the same CDR3. This chain links TRBV14 with TRBJ1-3; D ambiguous. The CDR3 runs 12 residues. Germline CDR1 reads SGHDN; CDR2 reads FVKESK. The V gene lost 4 bases and the J gene lost 1 base, with 2 bases spanning the gap. The CDR3 DNA follows: TGTGCCAGCAGCCCTTCTGGAAACACCATATATTTT. This translates into CASSPSGNTIYF.

The chain has TRBV5-1 and TRBJ2-5; 13 bases are a match to TRBD2. The CDR3 is 15 residues long. Per germline, CDR1 SGHRS and CDR2 YFSETQ. V shed 4 bases, J shed 4 bases, and the junction held 4 bases outside the gene matches. Written as DNA, the CDR3 is TGCGCCAGCAGCCCGGGACTAGCGGGATTAGAGACCCAGTACTTC. It encodes CASSPGLAGLETQYF.

The gene calls are TRBV14 and TRBJ2-7, with a possible D match to TRBD1 (6 bases). CDR3 length: 13 residues. Germline V gene lookup returns CDR1 SGHDN and CDR2 FVKESK. Trimming took 3 bases from V and 2 from J, leaving 8 bases between them. CDR3 residues: CASSQGHPYEQYF. The CDR3 nucleotides read TGTGCCAGCAGCCAGGGACACCCCTACGAGCAGTACTTC.

The rearrangement joins TRBV29-1 to TRBJ2-7; TRBD2 matches 12 bases. This CDR3 region has 13 residues. The V segment lost 6 bases and the J segment 4 bases; nucleotides outside the gene matches: 4. Germline CDR1 reads SQVTM; CDR2 reads ANQGSEA. The CDR3 DNA sequence: TGCAGCGTAGTAGGACTAGCGGGGTACGAGCAGTACTTC. It encodes CSVVGLAGYEQYF.

The CDR3 region has the DNA TGCGCCAGCAGCTTTCCGAGCGGGAGGTCGGGAGAGCAGTACTTC. It yields the protein CASSFPSGRSGEQYF. The chain is built from TRBV5-1 and TRBJ2-7; 9 bases fit TRBD2. J was trimmed by 7 bases and V by 2 bases; bases with no gene match: 10. Per the germline V gene, CDR1 is SGHRS and CDR2 is YFSETQ. The CDR3 spans 15 residues.

The chain uses TRBV12-5 and TRBJ1-1; D possibly corresponds to TRBD1 (5 bases). V was shortened by 0 bases and J by 5 bases, with 19 bases between the two germline ends. Germline CDR1 LGHNT, CDR2 FRNRAP. This CDR3 spans 17 amino acids. CDR3 DNA sequence: TGTGCTAGTGGTTTGGTACTCAGGGCTCCACCCCCAACTGAAGCTTTCTTT. This gives the protein CASGLVLRAPPPTEAFF. The complete variable domain, with remaining parts taken from reference TRBV12-5 and TRBJ1-1, reads DARVTQTPRHKVTEMGQEVTMRCQPILGHNTVFWYRQTMMQGLELLAYFRNRAPLDDSGMPKDRFSAEMPDATLATLKIQPSEPRDSAVYFCASGLVLRAPPPTEAFFGQGTRLTVV.

This chain links TRBV2 with TRBJ2-7; D ambiguous. V lost 7 bases and J lost 1, with 14 bases in between. The CDR3 contains 14 residues. Germline CDR1 and CDR2: SNHLY and FYNNEI. The CDR3 spells CASIVRWRSYEQYF. The CDR3 nucleotides read TGTGCCAGCATTGTACGGTGGCGGTCCTACGAGCAGTACTTC.

The V call is TRBV13, the J call TRBJ2-2; 11 nucleotides line up with TRBD2. Germline trimming cut 5 bases from V and 3 bases from J; bases unmatched to any gene: 11. This CDR3 spans 18 amino acids. CDR1 is PRHDT, CDR2 FYEKMQ, per germline (reference sequence). CDR3: CASSPGPLAGGDTGELFF. CDR3 nucleotides: TGTGCCAGCAGCCCCGGACCCTTAGCGGGAGGGGACACCGGGGAGCTGTTTTTT. Based on the CDR3 plus reference TRBV13 and TRBJ2-2, the full variable domain is AAGVIQSPRHLIKEKRETATLKCYPIPRHDTVYWYQQGPGQDPQFLISFYEKMQSDKGSIPDRFSAQQFSDYHSELNMSSLELGDSALYFCASSPGPLAGGDTGELFFGEGSRLTVL.

This chain uses TRBV7-9 with TRBJ2-7; 10 bases are shared with TRBD1. Per the germline V gene, CDR1 is SEHNR and CDR2 is FQNEAQ (reference sequence). This CDR3 has 16 residues. V shed 5 bases and J 3 bases; nucleotides not matched to a gene: 10. CDR3 sequence (DNA): TGTGCCAGCAGCAAAAGCTGGGGGACAGGGGACTACGAGCAGTACTTC. Amino acids: CASSKSWGTGDYEQYF.

This chain joins TRBV28 and TRBJ2-3; 9 nucleotides align to TRBD2. The CDR3 is 16 residues long. From germline, CDR1 is MDHEN and CDR2 SYDVKM. V lost 3 bases to trimming and J lost 4 bases; unmatched junction nucleotides: 8. The CDR3 sequence is CASSFPLAGYADTQYF. The DNA for the CDR3 is TGTGCCAGCAGTTTCCCCCTAGCGGGATACGCAGATACGCAGTATTTT. Full variable domain (remainder filled in from reference TRBV28 and TRBJ2-3): DVKVTQSSRYLVKRTGEKVFLECVQDMDHENMFWYRQDPGLGLRLIYFSYDVKMKEKGDIPEGYSVSREKKERFSLILESASTNQTSMYLCASSFPLAGYADTQYFGPGTRLTVL.

This chain connects TRBV7-9 to TRBJ2-7, with D possibly TRBD1 on 5 matching bases. Trimming pared 1 base from V and 5 bases from J, leaving 12 bases between. The length of the CDR3 is 14 residues. CDR1 SEHNR and CDR2 FQNEAQ come from the germline V gene (reference sequence). This CDR3 reads CASSLGKGLDEQYF. CDR3 nucleotides: TGTGCCAGCAGCTTAGGAAAGGGGCTGGACGAGCAGTACTTC.

The rearrangement uses TRBV5-4 and TRBJ1-6; 7 bases agree with TRBD1. From germline, CDR1 is SGHNT and CDR2 YYREEE (reference sequence). The CDR3 sequence is 15 residues long. The J segment lost 4 bases and the V segment lost 4 bases, leaving 5 bases of the junction unmatched. CDR3 in DNA: TGTGCCAGCAGCCCGGGACAGCGATATAATTCACCCCTCCACTTT. Its translation is CASSPGQRYNSPLHF.

The V call is TRBV7-9, the J call TRBJ1-1; TRBD1 might be the D (6 bases). Germline V lookup: CDR1 SEHNR, CDR2 FQNEAQ (reference sequence). There are 14 residues in the CDR3. V lost 1 base, J lost 4 bases, and 10 bases lay in between. The CDR3 spells CASSLVRGVTEAFF. CDR3 sequence (DNA): TGTGCCAGCAGCTTAGTCAGGGGAGTCACTGAAGCTTTCTTT.

The chain couples TRBV7-9 to TRBJ1-4; a possible D gene is TRBD1 (5 bases). The V gene lost 1 base and the J gene lost 11 bases, with 11 bases spanning the gap. CDR1 is SEHNR, CDR2 FQNEAQ, per germline (reference sequence). This CDR3 is built from 13 residues. CDR3 residues: CASSLGLEGKLFF. The CDR3 nucleotides are TGTGCCAGCAGCTTAGGACTGGAGGGGAAACTGTTTTTT. The full variable domain, in which reference TRBV7-9 and TRBJ1-4 provide the parts outside the CDR3, is DTGVSQNPRHKITKRGQNVTFRCDPISEHNRLYWYRQTLGQGPEFLTYFQNEAQLEKSRLLSDRFSAERPKGSFSTLEIQRTEQGDSAMYLCASSLGLEGKLFFGSGTQLSVL.

This chain links TRBV13 with TRBJ2-7, with 10 bases lining up with TRBD1. The CDR3 loop spans 16 amino acids. Per the germline V gene, CDR1 is PRHDT and CDR2 is FYEKMQ (reference sequence). Trimming cost V 4 bases and J 4 bases; bases outside gene matches: 10. CDR3 amino acids: CASSSRLGQGGYEQYF. In DNA form, the CDR3 reads TGTGCCAGCAGCTCTAGACTCGGACAGGGGGGGTACGAGCAGTACTTC.

The V call is TRBV9, the J call TRBJ2-5; 14 nucleotides align to TRBD2. Losses at the gene ends were 3 bases for V and 5 bases for J; bases not matched to a gene: 3. The CDR3 is 15 amino acids. Germline V lookup: CDR1 SGDLS, CDR2 YYNGEE. The CDR3: CASSGGTSGSETQYF. The DNA of the CDR3 is TGTGCCAGCAGCGGGGGGACTAGCGGGAGCGAGACCCAGTACTTC.

This CDR3 is CASSLGETSTDTQYF. In nucleotides, the CDR3 is TGTGCCAGCAGCTTAGGGGAGACTAGCACAGATACGCAGTATTTT. V gene TRBV7-6 combines with J gene TRBJ2-3; weak D call: TRBD2 (5 bases). The germline V gene has CDR1 SGHVS and CDR2 FNYEAQ. The CDR3 length is 15 residues. V was clipped by 1 base and J by 0 bases, with 8 bases between them.

The chain employs TRBV6-1 and TRBJ1-2; no clear D gene. The CDR3 contains 16 residues. Germline-derived CDR1 and CDR2 are MNHNS and SASEGT. Deletions cut 2 bases from V and 0 bases from J, with 13 bases between. CDR3 coding DNA: TGTGCCAGCAGTGAAATTCGGGGAACAGCTAACTATGGCTACACCTTC. Translating gives CASSEIRGTANYGYTF.

The chain has TRBV29-1 and TRBJ2-2; weak D call: TRBD2 (6 bases). Germline V gene lookup returns CDR1 SQVTM and CDR2 ANQGSEA. V dropped 4 bases and J dropped 4 bases, with 19 bases sitting between them. The CDR3 consists of 16 residues. In DNA, the CDR3 is TGCAGCGTTGTTTTCCGCCGGTTCGGGGGCACCGGGGAGCTGTTTTTT. It is translated as CSVVFRRFGGTGELFF.

This chain joins TRBV19 and TRBJ2-3, with 7 bases matching TRBD2. The CDR3 contains 17 residues. Germline trimming cut 5 bases from V and 2 bases from J; bases unmatched to any gene: 13. CDR1 is LNHDA, CDR2 SQIVND, per germline (reference sequence). CDR3 coding DNA: TGTGCCAGTAGTCCCTTGGGGGGGAGGCCCAACACAGATACGCAGTATTTT. Amino acid sequence: CASSPLGGRPNTDTQYF.